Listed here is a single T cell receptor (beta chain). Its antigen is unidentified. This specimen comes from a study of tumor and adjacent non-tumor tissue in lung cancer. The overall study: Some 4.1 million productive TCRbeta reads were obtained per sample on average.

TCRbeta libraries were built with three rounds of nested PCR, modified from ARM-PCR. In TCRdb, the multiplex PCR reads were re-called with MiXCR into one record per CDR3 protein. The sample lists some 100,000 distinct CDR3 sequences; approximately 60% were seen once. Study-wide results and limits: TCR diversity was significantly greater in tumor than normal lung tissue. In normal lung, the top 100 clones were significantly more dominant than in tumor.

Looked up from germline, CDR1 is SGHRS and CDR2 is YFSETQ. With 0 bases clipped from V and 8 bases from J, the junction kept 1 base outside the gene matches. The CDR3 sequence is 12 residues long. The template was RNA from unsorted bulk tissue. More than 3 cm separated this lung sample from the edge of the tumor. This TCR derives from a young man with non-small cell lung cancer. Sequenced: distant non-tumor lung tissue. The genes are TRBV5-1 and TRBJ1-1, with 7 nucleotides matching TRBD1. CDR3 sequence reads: CASSLEQGEAFF. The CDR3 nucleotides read TGCGCCAGCAGCTTGGAACAGGGGGAAGCTTTCTTT.